Presented here are 31 T cell receptor beta chains from one specimen sequenced in a study of blood T cell repertoires in COVID-19. Produced via immunoSEQ multiplex PCR; TCRdb's table is partial and in-frame only. In the table there are about 360,000 clones, over 75% of which are singletons. Sequenced input: PBMCs or T cells enriched from blood (not recorded which). Receptors were obtained from a woman aged 40 to 50 with acute COVID-19.

The chain is built from TRBV2 and TRBJ2-5; 12 bases match TRBD2. J gave up 5 bases and V 5 bases, and 9 bases lay outside the gene matches. This CDR3 is built from 16 residues. Germline assignment: CDR1 SNHLY and CDR2 FYNNEI. CDR3 DNA sequence: TGTGCCAGCAGTCACCGCCTAGCGGGGGGGGCGGAGACCCAGTACTTC. Translation: CASSHRLAGGAETQYF.

The V gene is TRBV15, the J gene TRBJ1-5, with 8 positions matching TRBD1. CDR1 is LNHNV and CDR2 is YYDKDF in the germline V gene (reference sequence). This CDR3 is built from 17 residues. Germline trimming cut 0 bases from V and 3 bases from J; bases unmatched to any gene: 7. CDR3 residues: CATSRDPGQGSNQPQHF. CDR3 DNA sequence: TGTGCCACCAGCAGAGATCCAGGACAGGGCTCCAATCAGCCCCAGCATTTT.

The chain joins TRBV30 to TRBJ2-3; 7 positions match TRBD1. Losses at the gene ends were 1 base for V and 1 base for J; bases not matched to a gene: 5. CDR1 is GTSNPN and CDR2 is SVGIG in the germline V gene (reference sequence). The CDR3 is 15 amino acids. The CDR3 DNA sequence: TGTGCCTGGAGTGGCGGACAGGAAGGCACAGATACGCAGTATTTT. Translated: CAWSGGQEGTDTQYF.

V is TRBV19 and J is TRBJ2-6; no clear D. The CDR3 contains 15 residues. CDR1 LNHDA and CDR2 SQIVND come from the germline V gene (reference sequence). Trimming took 3 bases from V and 2 from J, leaving 8 bases between them. CDR3 sequence (DNA): TGTGCCAGTAGTATGCTAGTAACTGGGGCCAACGTCCTGACTTTC. It encodes CASSMLVTGANVLTF.

The chain joins TRBV7-7 to TRBJ2-5, with D possibly matching TRBD1 (6 bases). V was cut by 1 base and J by 1 base, with 13 bases left in between. Germline V gene data show CDR1 as SSHAT and CDR2 as FNYEAQ (reference sequence). This CDR3 is built from 16 residues. The CDR3: CASSLGSVTGQETQYF. The CDR3 nucleotides read TGTGCCAGCAGCTTAGGCTCCGTGACAGGCCAAGAGACCCAGTACTTC.

On this clone: Other DNA sequences in this specimen translate into the identical CDR3. This chain connects TRBV29-1 to TRBJ2-7; TRBD1 matches at 9 bases. The V gene's germline CDR1 is SQVTM and CDR2 ANQGSEA. V lost 6 bases and J lost 2; bases outside the gene matches: 2. The CDR3 is 12 amino acids. As DNA, the CDR3 is TGCAGCGTGGGGGACAGGGCCTACGAGCAGTACTTC. Amino acids: CSVGDRAYEQYF.

The CDR3 here is CASSGTGLDQPQHF. In DNA, the CDR3 is TGTGCCAGTAGTGGGACAGGGTTGGATCAGCCCCAGCATTTT. The rearrangement uses TRBV19 and TRBJ1-5; 9 nucleotides agree with TRBD1. J was trimmed by 5 bases and V by 5 bases; bases with no gene match: 4. The CDR3 sequence is 14 residues long. The germline V gene encodes CDR1 LNHDA and CDR2 SQIVND (reference sequence).

This chain joins TRBV27 and TRBJ1-2, with TRBD1 matching 8 bases. The CDR3 loop spans 13 amino acids. The germline V gene encodes CDR1 MNHEY and CDR2 SMNVEV (reference sequence). V was pared by 7 bases and J by 5 bases, with 6 bases of the junction left unmatched. This CDR3 reads CASNSGTGYGYTF. The CDR3 bases are TGTGCCAGCAACTCCGGGACAGGTTATGGCTACACCTTC.

This clone was counted only a few times. The V gene is TRBV9, the J gene TRBJ1-2; TRBD1 matches 7 bases. Germline V gene data show CDR1 as SGDLS and CDR2 as YYNGEE. This CDR3 spans 15 amino acids. J gave up 5 bases and V 3 bases, and 10 bases lay outside the gene matches. In nucleotides, the CDR3 is TGTGCCAGCAGCGCCCGGTCCGGGACAGATTATGGCTACACCTTC. It codes for CASSARSGTDYGYTF.

This rearrangement joins TRBV11-2 to TRBJ2-1, with TRBD1 matching over 10 bases. Germline assignment: CDR1 SGHAT and CDR2 FQNNGV. V lost 3 bases and J lost 6; bases outside the gene matches: 2. There are 14 residues in the CDR3. In nucleotides, the CDR3 is TGTGCCAGCAGCTTGGGGACAGGGGCCAATGAGCAGTTCTTC. This gives the protein CASSLGTGANEQFF.

This clone was picked up a small number of times. This chain joins TRBV19 and TRBJ1-5; 8 nucleotides agree with TRBD1. Germline V lookup: CDR1 LNHDA, CDR2 SQIVND (reference sequence). Trimming at V came to 7 bases and at J to 6 bases, leaving 5 bases not matched to a gene. This CDR3 region has 13 residues. The CDR3 loop is CASKAQGVQPQHF. The CDR3 bases are TGTGCCAGTAAGGCACAGGGGGTTCAGCCCCAGCATTTT.

The chain combines TRBV5-1 with TRBJ2-2, with 9 bases fitting TRBD2. Losses at the gene ends were 4 bases for V and 0 bases for J; bases not matched to a gene: 4. Germline CDR1 SGHRS, CDR2 YFSETQ. This CDR3 has 16 amino acids. The CDR3 sequence is CASSGLAGTNTGELFF. The CDR3 coding sequence is TGCGCCAGCAGCGGGCTAGCGGGGACGAACACCGGGGAGCTGTTTTTT.

This clone was detected only once. The chain links TRBV2 to TRBJ1-3; unclear D gene. V gave up 2 bases and J gave up 0 bases, with 11 bases separating them. The CDR3 totals 16 residues. CDR1 is SNHLY, CDR2 FYNNEI, per germline. The CDR3 protein is CASSESGLFSGNTIYF. In DNA, the CDR3 is TGTGCCAGCAGTGAATCCGGACTCTTCTCTGGAAACACCATATATTTT.

This clone has more than one count but fewer than ten. The chain employs TRBV6-4 and TRBJ1-6; 7 nucleotides match TRBD1. The CDR3 is made up of 13 amino acids. CDR1 is MRHNA and CDR2 is SNTAGT in the germline V gene. Germline trimming cut 9 bases from V and 8 bases from J; bases unmatched to any gene: 7. CDR3 loop: CARTGQRDSPLHF. CDR3 DNA sequence: TGTGCCAGAACGGGACAGAGGGATTCACCCCTCCACTTT.

The J gene is TRBJ2-7, the V gene TRBV11-3; 11 positions match TRBD2. CDR1 and CDR2 from the germline V gene are SGHNT and YENEEA. The V segment lost 1 base and the J segment 1 base; nucleotides outside the gene matches: 0. There are 15 residues in the CDR3. CDR3: CASSLGLAGSYEQYF. DNA for the CDR3: TGTGCCAGCAGCTTAGGACTAGCGGGGTCCTACGAGCAGTACTTC.

CDR3 DNA: TGTGCCAGCATAGCTAGATCGGTGGGCACAGATACGCAGTATTTT. Its protein is CASIARSVGTDTQYF. This chain uses TRBV2 with TRBJ2-3, with D uncertain. This CDR3 has 15 amino acids. V was pared by 7 bases and J by 1 base, with 15 bases between. Germline V gives CDR1 SNHLY, CDR2 FYNNEI.

The chain recombines TRBV7-6 with TRBJ2-2, with D tentatively TRBD1 (6 bases). This CDR3 contains 12 residues. CDR1 and CDR2 from the germline V gene are SGHVS and FNYEAQ. V was trimmed by 6 bases and J by 10 bases, leaving 12 bases between them. The CDR3 spells CASRGAKEELFF. The CDR3, as DNA: TGTGCCAGCAGGGGGGCTAAGGAGGAGCTGTTTTTT. The full variable domain, completed using reference TRBV7-6 and TRBJ2-2, is GAGVSQSPRYKVTKRGQDVALRCDPISGHVSLYWYRQALGQGPEFLTYFNYEAQQDKSGLPNDRFSAERPEGSISTLTIQRTEQRDSAMYRCASRGAKEELFFGEGSRLTVL.

As regards this clone: The same CDR3 is also encoded by other DNA sequences in this sample. The chain links TRBV7-9 to TRBJ1-2, with a possible D match to TRBD1 (6 bases). There are 14 residues in the CDR3. CDR1 SEHNR and CDR2 FQNEAQ come from the germline V gene (reference sequence). The V end was cut by 0 bases, the J end by 2 bases, with 7 bases between. This CDR3 is CASSLAGANYGYTF. DNA for the CDR3: TGTGCCAGCAGCTTAGCGGGGGCCAACTATGGCTACACCTTC. Looking up the rest from reference TRBV7-9 and TRBJ1-2 gives the full variable domain: DTGVSQNPRHKITKRGQNVTFRCDPISEHNRLYWYRQTLGQGPEFLTYFQNEAQLEKSRLLSDRFSAERPKGSFSTLEIQRTEQGDSAMYLCASSLAGANYGYTFGSGTRLTVV.

The rearrangement links TRBV29-1 to TRBJ2-3; 7 bases map to TRBD1. CDR1 is SQVTM, CDR2 ANQGSEA, per germline. Losses at the gene ends were 6 bases for V and 0 bases for J; bases not matched to a gene: 6. The CDR3 is made up of 14 amino acids. In DNA, the CDR3 is TGCAGCGTCGCCCGGGACAGAAGCACAGATACGCAGTATTTT. Translating it yields CSVARDRSTDTQYF.

The rearrangement joins TRBV3-1 (or the pseudogene TRBV3-2) to TRBJ2-1; no clear D. V gave up 1 base and J gave up 2 bases, with 9 bases separating them. CDR3 length: 15 amino acids. Germline V lookup: CDR1 LGHDT, CDR2 YNNKEL (reference sequence). The CDR3 spells CASSQGLGAYNEQFF. The CDR3 DNA is TGTGCCAGCAGCCAAGGACTGGGTGCCTACAATGAGCAGTTCTTC.

The chain couples TRBV9 to TRBJ1-6, with no clear D. V lost 0 bases, J lost 6 bases, and 7 bases lay in between. Germline values: CDR1 SGDLS, CDR2 YYNGEE. The CDR3 sequence is 14 residues long. The DNA for the CDR3 is TGTGCCAGCAGCGTAGCTCGGGGTAATTCACCCCTCCACTTT. Residues: CASSVARGNSPLHF.

In this sample, this clone turned up a few times. The V gene is TRBV4-1, the J gene TRBJ1-1; TRBD1 aligns across 9 bases. CDR3 length: 16 residues. J lost 5 bases, V lost 4 bases, and 11 bases had no gene match. The germline gives CDR1 MGHRA, CDR2 YSYEKL. The CDR3 nucleotides are TGCGCCAGCAGCCCCTCATCTCGACAGGGGGGTACTGAAGCTTTCTTT. It encodes CASSPSSRQGGTEAFF.

With respect to this clone: Other DNA sequences of this sample code for an identical CDR3. The chain links TRBV30 to TRBJ1-5, with TRBD1 matching 7 bases. The J segment lost 3 bases and the V segment lost 3 bases, leaving 2 bases of the junction unmatched. Germline V lookup: CDR1 GTSNPN, CDR2 SVGIG (reference sequence). CDR3 length: 13 residues. The CDR3 DNA reads TGTGCCTGGAGAACAGGGGACAATCAGCCCCAGCATTTT. Translated: CAWRTGDNQPQHF. Full variable domain (missing parts from reference TRBV30 and TRBJ1-5): SQTIHQWPATLVQPVGSPLSLECTVEGTSNPNLYWYRQAAGRGLQLLFYSVGIGQISSEVPQNLSASRPQDRQFILSSKKLLLSDSGFYLCAWRTGDNQPQHFGDGTRLSIL.

This clone appeared a single time. CDR3 protein: CASSAEGMREQYF. The CDR3, as DNA: TGTGCCAGCAGCGCTGAGGGAATGAGAGAGCAGTACTTC. The chain combines TRBV9 with TRBJ2-7, with D possibly being TRBD2 (5 bases). V gave up 3 bases and J gave up 7 bases, with 14 bases separating them. Germline CDR1 SGDLS, CDR2 YYNGEE. The CDR3 extends over 13 amino acids.

The chain joins TRBV24-1 to TRBJ2-3; unclear D gene. This CDR3 is built from 12 residues. V lost 7 bases and J 7 bases, leaving 11 bases between the germline ends. Germline V gene data show CDR1 as KGHDR and CDR2 as SFDVKD. The CDR3 reads CATRHDTHTQYF. The CDR3 bases are TGTGCCACCAGACACGACACGCATACGCAGTATTTT.

This clone has only one observation. This rearrangement joins TRBV24-1 to TRBJ1-1, with 8 bases that match TRBD1. The CDR3 loop spans 12 amino acids. The germline V gene encodes CDR1 KGHDR and CDR2 SFDVKD. Unmatched junction bases numbered 3, after V lost 5 bases and J lost 8 bases. Written as DNA, the CDR3 is TGTGCCACCAGTGGTAGGACAGGGGAAGCTTTCTTT. It specifies CATSGRTGEAFF.

The chain is built from TRBV4-2 and TRBJ2-1, with a tentative D call TRBD2 (6 bases). The CDR3 loop spans 14 amino acids. Germline V CDR1 and CDR2: LGHNA, YNFKEQ. Trimming pared 4 bases from V and 6 bases from J, leaving 13 bases between. In nucleotides, the CDR3 is TGTGCCAGCAGCCTATCAGGACTACTCAATGAGCAGTTCTTC. It is translated as CASSLSGLLNEQFF.

The chain employs TRBV7-8 and TRBJ1-1; unclear D gene. The V gene's germline CDR1 is SGHVS and CDR2 FQNEAQ. The CDR3 is 13 amino acids. The V gene lost 5 bases and the J gene lost 1 base, with 8 bases spanning the gap. The CDR3 region is CASSNHKNTEAFF. The CDR3 DNA is TGTGCCAGCAGCAACCACAAGAACACTGAAGCTTTCTTT.

This chain joins TRBV7-9 and TRBJ2-3; possibly TRBD2 for D (7 bases). Trimming removed 2 bases from V and 2 bases from J, with 11 bases in between. The CDR3 is made up of 15 amino acids. Germline CDR1 SEHNR, CDR2 FQNEAQ (reference sequence). CDR3 sequence reads: CASSLMGGATDTQYF. The CDR3 nucleotides are TGTGCCAGCAGCTTAATGGGGGGGGCCACAGATACGCAGTATTTT.

This sequence joins TRBV19 and TRBJ1-5; 9 bases fit TRBD1. With 3 bases clipped from V and 6 bases from J, the junction kept 9 bases outside the gene matches. From germline, CDR1 is LNHDA and CDR2 SQIVND (reference sequence). This CDR3 has 16 residues. The CDR3 DNA is TGTGCCAGTAGTATGTGGGGACAGGGAGTTGGTCAGCCCCAGCATTTT. Translated, it gives CASSMWGQGVGQPQHF.

This clone was recorded only once. This sequence joins TRBV4-2 and TRBJ1-5, with 7 bases identical to TRBD1. CDR1 LGHNA and CDR2 YNFKEQ come from the germline V gene. The junction had 5 bases not matched to a gene; V was cut back by 1 base and J by 2 bases. The CDR3 length is 16 residues. The CDR3 DNA follows: TGTGCCAGCAGCCAAGGACAGGGCGGGGGCAATCAGCCCCAGCATTTT. Translated, it gives CASSQGQGGGNQPQHF.